There are many counts of the clone carrying this TCR beta chain. The germline V gene has CDR1 LNHDA and CDR2 SQIVND (reference sequence). V was shortened by 3 bases and J by 3 bases, with 7 bases between the two germline ends. The CDR3 is 13 amino acids. The entry originates in a study of early T cells in non-severe SARS-CoV-2 infection. MiXCR was run by TCRdb on the 5' RACE reads, yielding one entry per CDR3 protein. This table has approximately 35,000 distinct CDR3 sequences, 4.5% to 7% appearing once. This chain uses TRBV19 with TRBJ2-3, with D possibly being TRBD2 (5 bases). The sample taken for sequencing was whole blood. The source is an adult who was a healthcare worker with PCR-confirmed SARS-CoV-2 infection or an uninfected control (not recorded which). CDR3 loop: CASSIRRTDTQYF. As DNA, the CDR3 is TGTGCCAGTAGTATCCGGAGGACAGATACGCAGTATTTT. The entire variable domain, with the rest obtained from reference TRBV19 and TRBJ2-3, is as follows: DGGITQSPKYLFRKEGQNVTLSCEQNLNHDAMYWYRQDPGQGLRLIYYSQIVNDFQKGDIAEGYSVSREKKESFPLTVTSAQKNPTAFYLCASSIRRTDTQYFGPGTRLTVL.